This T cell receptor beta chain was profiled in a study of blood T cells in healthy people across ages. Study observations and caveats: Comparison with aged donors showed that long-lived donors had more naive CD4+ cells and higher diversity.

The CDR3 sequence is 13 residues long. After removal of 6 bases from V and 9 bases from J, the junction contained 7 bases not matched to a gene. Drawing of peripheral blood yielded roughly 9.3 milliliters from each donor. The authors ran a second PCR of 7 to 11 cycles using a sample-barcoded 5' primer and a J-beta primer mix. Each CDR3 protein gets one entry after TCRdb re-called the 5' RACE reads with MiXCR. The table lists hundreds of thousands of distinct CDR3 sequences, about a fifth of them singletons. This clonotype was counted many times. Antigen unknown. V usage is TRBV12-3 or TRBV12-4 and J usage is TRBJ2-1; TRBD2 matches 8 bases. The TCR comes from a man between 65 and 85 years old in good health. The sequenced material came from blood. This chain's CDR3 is CASSSGTSFEQFF. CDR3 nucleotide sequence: TGTGCCAGCAGCTCCGGGACTAGTTTTGAGCAGTTCTTC.